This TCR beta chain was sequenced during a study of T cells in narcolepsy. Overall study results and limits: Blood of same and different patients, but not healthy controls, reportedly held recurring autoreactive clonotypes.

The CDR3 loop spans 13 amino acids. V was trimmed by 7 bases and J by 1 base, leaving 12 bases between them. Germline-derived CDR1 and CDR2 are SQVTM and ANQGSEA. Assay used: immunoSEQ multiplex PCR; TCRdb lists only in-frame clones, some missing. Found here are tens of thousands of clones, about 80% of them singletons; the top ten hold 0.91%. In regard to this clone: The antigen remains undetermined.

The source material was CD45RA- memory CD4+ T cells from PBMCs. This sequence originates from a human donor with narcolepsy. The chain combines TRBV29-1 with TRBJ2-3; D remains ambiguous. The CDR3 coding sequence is TGCAGCGGTAGACAACCCGGCACAGATACGCAGTATTTT. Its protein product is CSGRQPGTDTQYF.